Shown below are 23 T cell receptor beta chains from a single sample sequenced in a study of blood T cell repertoires in COVID-19. The data were produced by immunoSEQ multiplex PCR, yet TCRdb's version contains in-frame clones alone and is incomplete. The table records about 200,000 clones, about nine tenths of them present only once. The source material was peripheral blood. These receptors all come from a man between 40 and 49 years old with acute or convalescent COVID-19.

This chain joins TRBV7-9 and TRBJ1-1, with TRBD1 as a possible D gene (5 bases). The CDR3 extends over 15 amino acids. Germline V gene lookup returns CDR1 SEHNR and CDR2 FQNEAQ (reference sequence). The germline V and J ends were trimmed by 0 bases and 0 bases, with 8 bases remaining between them. The CDR3 bases are TGTGCCAGCAGCTTAGCGCAGGGTTTGAACACTGAAGCTTTCTTT. Protein: CASSLAQGLNTEAFF.

J is TRBJ2-2 and V is TRBV6-6; TRBD1 matches at 7 bases. With 4 bases clipped from V and 6 bases from J, the junction kept 2 bases outside the gene matches. Germline V CDR1 and CDR2: MNHNY, SVGAGI (reference sequence). This CDR3 has 13 amino acids. Here the CDR3 DNA reads TGTGCCAGCAGTTGGGGACAGCCCGGGGAGCTGTTTTTT. It is translated as CASSWGQPGELFF.

V and J are TRBV7-9 and TRBJ2-3, with 10 nucleotides matching TRBD1. The CDR3 is 16 residues long. J gave up 3 bases and V 5 bases, and 8 bases lay outside the gene matches. The germline CDR1 and CDR2 sequences are SEHNR and FQNEAQ (reference sequence). For the CDR3, the DNA is TGTGCCAGCAGCCCCCGGGACAGGGGTCGGACAGATACGCAGTATTTT. It encodes CASSPRDRGRTDTQYF.

V is TRBV30 and J is TRBJ1-1; D not certain. From germline, CDR1 is GTSNPN and CDR2 SVGIG (reference sequence). Trimming shortened V by 4 bases and J by 5 bases, and 8 bases separated the two germline ends. The CDR3 extends over 11 amino acids. The chain's CDR3 is CAWNRGTEAFF. As DNA, the CDR3 is TGTGCCTGGAATCGGGGTACTGAAGCTTTCTTT.

The rearrangement uses TRBV7-3 and TRBJ2-2, with a possible D match to TRBD2 (5 bases). The germline gives CDR1 SGHTA, CDR2 FQGTGA. V lost 2 bases and J 6 bases, leaving 25 bases between the germline ends. This CDR3 is 19 amino acids long. The CDR3 spells CASSLSTRSKLLGAGELFF. In DNA form, the CDR3 reads TGTGCCAGCAGCTTATCGACCCGCTCAAAACTCCTCGGGGCCGGGGAGCTGTTTTTT.

This chain joins TRBV7-6 and TRBJ1-6; 7 nucleotides align to TRBD1. J was trimmed by 4 bases and V by 2 bases; bases with no gene match: 11. The CDR3 sequence is 18 residues long. Germline CDR1 reads SGHVS; CDR2 reads FNYEAQ. This CDR3 is CASSLTTGPGGYNSPLHF. Here the CDR3 DNA reads TGTGCCAGCAGCTTAACTACAGGCCCAGGGGGGTATAATTCACCCCTCCACTTT.

This rearrangement joins TRBV24-1 to TRBJ1-2, with TRBD1 as a possible D gene (5 bases). Trimming removed 5 bases from V and 2 bases from J, with 14 bases in between. In germline, CDR1 is KGHDR, CDR2 SFDVKD. CDR3 length: 15 amino acids. CDR3 loop: CATSAGGRTNYGYTF. CDR3 bases: TGTGCCACCAGTGCCGGGGGACGGACCAACTATGGCTACACCTTC.

The V call is TRBV6-5, the J call TRBJ1-6; 8 nucleotides agree with TRBD1. Germline V CDR1 and CDR2: MNHEY, SVGAGI. The V gene end was trimmed by 8 bases and the J gene end by 5 bases; junction bases not matched to a gene: 2. The CDR3 contains 13 residues. The CDR3 DNA follows: TGTGCCAGCCAGGACAGGGATAATTCACCCCTCCACTTT. Its protein is CASQDRDNSPLHF.

The rearrangement joins TRBV7-2 to TRBJ2-4, with D possibly TRBD1 on 6 matching bases. CDR3 length equals 16 residues. CDR1 and CDR2 from the germline V gene are SGHTA and FQGNSA. V was trimmed by 2 bases and J by 0 bases, leaving 11 bases between them. The CDR3 DNA reads TGTGCCAGCAGCTTATACAGGGACATAGCCAAAAACATTCAGTACTTC. This codes for CASSLYRDIAKNIQYF.

About this clone itself: The junction differs from germline at one of its ends, possibly a read error. The chain employs TRBV7-9 and TRBJ2-7; tentatively, D is TRBD2 (6 bases). This CDR3 spans 13 amino acids. CDR1 is SEHNR and CDR2 is FQNEAQ in the germline V gene (reference sequence). CDR3 loop: CASSLTPVTRIGF. The CDR3 DNA sequence: TGTGCCAGCAGCTTAACCCCTGTGACTAGGATCGGCTTC.

This clone was seen a handful of times. Other DNA variants within this sample encode the same CDR3. V gene TRBV27 combines with J gene TRBJ1-1, with TRBD1 matching over 10 bases. Germline CDR1 is MNHEY and CDR2 is SMNVEV (reference sequence). CDR3 length equals 14 residues. J gave up 6 bases and V 3 bases, and 4 bases lay outside the gene matches. The CDR3: CASSFRDRGAEAFF. CDR3 coding DNA: TGTGCCAGCAGTTTCCGGGACAGGGGCGCTGAAGCTTTCTTT.

For this clone: This is likely a read error, given that the CDR3 carries no conserved phenylalanine or tryptophan at its end. J is TRBJ1-2 and V is TRBV5-6; D perhaps matches TRBD1 (6 bases). The CDR3 has 15 residues. Trimming stripped 4 bases from V and 0 bases from J, with 13 bases between. Germline-derived CDR1 and CDR2 are SGHDT and YYEEEE. The CDR3 region has the DNA TGTGCCAGCAGCCCCCAAGGGGGGGCTAACTATGGCTACACCCTC. Its translation: CASSPQGGANYGYTL.

The chain uses TRBV29-1 and TRBJ2-7; perhaps TRBD1 as D (6 bases). CDR1 and CDR2 from the germline V gene are SQVTM and ANQGSEA. Trimming stripped 5 bases from V and 0 bases from J, with 8 bases between. The length of the CDR3 is 12 residues. DNA for the CDR3: TGCAGCGTTCGGGACAACTCCTACGAGCAGTACTTC. Protein: CSVRDNSYEQYF.

The chain carries TRBV7-9 and TRBJ2-1; the match to TRBD2 covers 11 bases. This CDR3 is 17 amino acids long. The germline V gene has CDR1 SEHNR and CDR2 FQNEAQ (reference sequence). V was clipped by 5 bases and J by 3 bases; unmatched bases: 9. The CDR3 reads CASSPLTSGDYYNEQFF. The CDR3 nucleotides read TGTGCCAGCAGCCCCTTGACTAGCGGGGACTACTACAATGAGCAGTTCTTC.

The V gene is TRBV11-1, the J gene TRBJ1-6, with D unclear. Trimming left V 1 base short and J 5 bases short, with 9 bases between. Germline loops: CDR1 SGHAT, CDR2 FQDESV (reference sequence). The CDR3 length is 15 residues. CDR3 residues: CASSLVAADNSPLHF. DNA for the CDR3: TGTGCCAGCAGCTTAGTAGCGGCAGATAATTCACCCCTCCACTTT.

The V and J genes are TRBV5-1 and TRBJ2-7; D not certain. V dropped 0 bases and J dropped 4 bases, with 11 bases sitting between them. The length of the CDR3 is 14 residues. CDR1 SGHRS and CDR2 YFSETQ come from the germline V gene. For the CDR3, the DNA is TGCGCCAGCAGCTTGGCCGCGCAGGTGTACGAGCAGTACTTC. It codes for CASSLAAQVYEQYF.

The chain combines TRBV29-1 with TRBJ2-7; possible D gene TRBD2, 6 bases. The CDR3 spans 13 residues. Trimming pared 4 bases from V and 3 bases from J, leaving 13 bases between. Germline V gene lookup returns CDR1 SQVTM and CDR2 ANQGSEA. CDR3: CSVGRGAHYEQYF. CDR3 DNA: TGCAGCGTTGGGCGCGGGGCCCACTACGAGCAGTACTTC.

This chain connects TRBV5-1 to TRBJ2-2; TRBD2 agrees at 14 bases. V was pared by 4 bases and J by 1 base, with 0 bases of the junction left unmatched. Germline V gene data show CDR1 as SGHRS and CDR2 as YFSETQ. This CDR3 has 16 residues. The CDR3 bases are TGCGCCAGCAGCGGGACTAGCGGGGGGAACACCGGGGAGCTGTTTTTT. It yields the protein CASSGTSGGNTGELFF.

This rearrangement joins TRBV5-1 to TRBJ2-7; 9 nucleotides align to TRBD1. The CDR3 is 14 amino acids. V dropped 4 bases and J dropped 4; count of bases not matched to a gene: 6. Germline CDR1 and CDR2: SGHRS and YFSETQ. CDR3 sequence reads: CASSKGQGLYEQYF. The CDR3 DNA sequence: TGCGCCAGCAGCAAGGGACAGGGACTTTACGAGCAGTACTTC.

The rearrangement links TRBV3-1 (or the pseudogene TRBV3-2) to TRBJ1-4; 8 bases fit TRBD1. V shed 3 bases and J 7 bases; nucleotides not matched to a gene: 4. Germline values: CDR1 LGHDT, CDR2 YNNKEL (reference sequence). The CDR3 length is 14 residues. CDR3 amino acids: CASSHQDRVEKLFF. The DNA for the CDR3 is TGTGCCAGCAGCCACCAGGACAGGGTTGAAAAACTGTTTTTT.

This clone has just one count. The chain links TRBV6-5 to TRBJ2-7, with 7 bases aligning to TRBD1. Germline CDR1 and CDR2: MNHEY and SVGAGI. The CDR3 covers 14 residues. V was clipped by 6 bases and J by 2 bases; unmatched bases: 7. DNA of the CDR3: TGTGCCAGCAGCTCAAGACAGGGAACCTACGAGCAGTACTTC. It encodes CASSSRQGTYEQYF.

This chain connects TRBV9 to TRBJ2-2, with unresolved D. CDR3 size: 13 residues. The V end lost 0 bases, the J end lost 6 bases, and 6 bases lay between the germline ends. Germline V gives CDR1 SGDLS, CDR2 YYNGEE. CDR3 bases: TGTGCCAGCAGCGTAGCTATGGCCGGGGAGCTGTTTTTT. Translated, it gives CASSVAMAGELFF.

The rearrangement links TRBV7-6 to TRBJ2-7; 7 bases map to TRBD1. V dropped 5 bases and J dropped 2; count of bases not matched to a gene: 12. CDR3 length equals 16 residues. Per the germline V gene, CDR1 is SGHVS and CDR2 is FNYEAQ. The CDR3 coding sequence is TGTGCCAGCAGCGGGAGACAGGGTCCCACAGCCTACGAGCAGTACTTC. This sequence encodes CASSGRQGPTAYEQYF.